The 13 T cell receptor beta chains below were found in one sample sequenced in a study of cytomegalovirus exposure and HLA in healthy donors. Both 60 Vbeta primers and 13 Jbeta primers went into the PCR. Measured with immunoSEQ multiplex PCR; TCRdb has only the in-frame clones, and not every one. The sample has around 210,000 clones; about 80% are singletons. The sequenced sample was PBMCs. These receptors came from a woman aged 25 to 39 in good health and CMV-seronegative.

The V call is TRBV19, the J call TRBJ1-3; D is uncertain. V dropped 8 bases and J dropped 3 bases, with 14 bases sitting between them. The V gene's germline CDR1 is LNHDA and CDR2 SQIVND (reference sequence). The CDR3 has 14 amino acids. CDR3 DNA sequence: TGTGCCAGTCACCCCCTTACGGGTGGAAACACCATATATTTT. Translating it yields CASHPLTGGNTIYF.

CDR3 sequence reads: CASSFGQGGNTIYF. CDR3 nucleotide sequence: TGTGCCAGCAGCTTCGGACAGGGGGGAAACACCATATATTTT. V usage is TRBV6-6 and J usage is TRBJ1-3, with 9 bases that match TRBD1. J gave up 4 bases and V 6 bases, and 4 bases lay outside the gene matches. Per germline, CDR1 MNHNY and CDR2 SVGAGI (reference sequence). This CDR3 has 14 amino acids.

The rearrangement joins TRBV5-1 to TRBJ2-5; the match to TRBD2 covers 9 bases. There are 16 residues in the CDR3. Germline V CDR1 and CDR2: SGHRS, YFSETQ. V trimming: 0 bases; J trimming: 5 bases; junction bases outside the gene matches: 8. CDR3 DNA sequence: TGCGCCAGCAGCTTGGATGGTCTAGCGGGGAGGGAGACCCAGTACTTC. Amino acid sequence: CASSLDGLAGRETQYF.

This sequence joins TRBV11-3 and TRBJ1-1; tentatively, D is TRBD1 (5 bases). There are 12 residues in the CDR3. Germline lookup yields CDR1 SGHNT and CDR2 YENEEA. Trimming removed 4 bases at V and 7 bases at J, with 10 bases between. The CDR3 protein is CASSSGWGEAFF. CDR3 sequence (DNA): TGTGCCAGCAGCTCAGGGTGGGGTGAAGCTTTCTTT.

The chain is built from TRBV15 and TRBJ1-1, with TRBD1 identical over 8 bases. The germline V gene has CDR1 LNHNV and CDR2 YYDKDF (reference sequence). The J segment lost 4 bases and the V segment lost 0 bases, leaving 4 bases of the junction unmatched. The CDR3 totals 15 residues. CDR3 bases: TGTGCCACCAGCAGAGACAGGGGGCAGAGCACTGAAGCTTTCTTT. Amino acid sequence: CATSRDRGQSTEAFF.

The V and J genes are TRBV10-3 and TRBJ2-7; 9 bases are shared with TRBD1. CDR1 and CDR2 from the germline V gene are ENHRY and SYGVKD. The CDR3 sequence is 15 residues long. V lost 2 bases, J lost 5 bases, and 7 bases stayed unmatched. The CDR3 sequence: CAISEPRTGENEQYF. Here the CDR3 DNA reads TGTGCCATCAGTGAGCCCCGGACAGGGGAAAACGAGCAGTACTTC.

This clone was detected a few times. The chain uses TRBV19 and TRBJ2-3; 9 bases map to TRBD2. This CDR3 spans 15 amino acids. Per germline, CDR1 LNHDA and CDR2 SQIVND (reference sequence). The trim removed 5 bases at V and 2 bases at J, leaving 5 bases unmatched. The CDR3 protein is CASSDIAGDTDTQYF. The CDR3 nucleotides read TGTGCCAGTAGTGACATAGCGGGGGACACAGATACGCAGTATTTT.

CDR3 DNA sequence: TGTGCCAGCAGCCGAGGGACAGGGGCTAACTATGGCTACACCTTC. It specifies CASSRGTGANYGYTF. V gene TRBV14 combines with J gene TRBJ1-2, with 10 bases matching TRBD1. Looked up from germline, CDR1 is SGHDN and CDR2 is FVKESK. The CDR3 has 15 amino acids. Trimming at V came to 4 bases and at J to 0 bases, leaving 2 bases not matched to a gene.

This rearrangement joins TRBV7-9 to TRBJ1-5, with 8 positions matching TRBD1. V shed 6 bases, J shed 1 base, and the junction held 2 bases outside the gene matches. From germline, CDR1 is SEHNR and CDR2 FQNEAQ (reference sequence). CDR3 length equals 14 residues. The CDR3 bases are TGTGCCAGCAGTTCAGGGGGCAGCAATCAGCCCCAGCATTTT. It codes for CASSSGGSNQPQHF.

This chain uses TRBV7-9 with TRBJ1-1, with TRBD1 matching 7 bases. The V gene's germline CDR1 is SEHNR and CDR2 FQNEAQ (reference sequence). Trimming at V came to 3 bases and at J to 4 bases, leaving 5 bases not matched to a gene. The CDR3 totals 14 residues. The CDR3 DNA reads as TGTGCCAGCAGCTTCGCCCCAGGGGGCACTGAAGCTTTCTTT. Its translation: CASSFAPGGTEAFF.

Only a few counts were recorded for this clone. CDR3 protein: CASSEAPGNTIYF. DNA for the CDR3: TGTGCCAGCAGTGAGGCCCCAGGAAACACCATATATTTT. The rearrangement links TRBV9 to TRBJ1-3, with D uncertain. This CDR3 comprises 13 residues. The V end lost 5 bases, the J end lost 4 bases, and 10 bases lay between the germline ends. Germline V CDR1 and CDR2: SGDLS, YYNGEE.

V usage is TRBV5-4 and J usage is TRBJ2-3; 7 bases align to TRBD1. The CDR3 totals 16 residues. The J segment lost 0 bases and the V segment lost 4 bases, leaving 8 bases of the junction unmatched. Germline loops: CDR1 SGHNT, CDR2 YYREEE (reference sequence). The CDR3 DNA reads as TGTGCCAGCAGCGGGGACCGGGACAGAAGCACAGATACGCAGTATTTT. Protein: CASSGDRDRSTDTQYF.

The chain combines TRBV13 with TRBJ2-7; D possibly corresponds to TRBD1 (5 bases). The germline CDR1 and CDR2 sequences are PRHDT and FYEKMQ (reference sequence). The V end lost 5 bases, the J end lost 7 bases, and 24 bases lay between the germline ends. The CDR3 covers 16 residues. CDR3 region: CASSLTDSRPPREQYF. CDR3 DNA sequence: TGTGCCAGCAGCCTCACCGACAGTAGACCCCCTCGGGAGCAGTACTTC.